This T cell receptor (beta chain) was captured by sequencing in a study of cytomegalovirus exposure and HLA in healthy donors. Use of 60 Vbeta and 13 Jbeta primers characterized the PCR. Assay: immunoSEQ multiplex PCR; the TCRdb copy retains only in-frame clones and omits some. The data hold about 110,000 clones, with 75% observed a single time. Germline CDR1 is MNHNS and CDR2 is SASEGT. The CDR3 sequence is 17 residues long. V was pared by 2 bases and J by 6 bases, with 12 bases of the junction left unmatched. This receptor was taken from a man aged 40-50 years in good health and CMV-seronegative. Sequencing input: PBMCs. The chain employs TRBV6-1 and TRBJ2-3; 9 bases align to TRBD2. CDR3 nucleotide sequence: TGTGCCAGCAGTGAATACCTAGCGGGGCCGATGGGGGATACGCAGTATTTT. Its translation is CASSEYLAGPMGDTQYF.